These 22 T cell receptor beta chains were all obtained from the same sample, sequenced in a study of technical replicates of blood from several donors. Generated by immunoSEQ multiplex PCR, the TCRdb table keeps only in-frame clones and is missing some. The sample carries 70,000 to 80,000 clones, about 90% recorded once. Sequencing was done on a sample of T cells isolated from PBMCs. Receptor source: a human donor in good health.

This clone was found once. This chain joins TRBV27 and TRBJ2-7; 8 bases match TRBD2. V lost 5 bases and J lost 4; bases outside the gene matches: 7. This CDR3 has 14 residues. Per the germline V gene, CDR1 is MNHEY and CDR2 is SMNVEV (reference sequence). CDR3 in DNA: TGTGCCAGCAGTAAACGGGAGGGGGGATACGAGCAGTACTTC. Translating it yields CASSKREGGYEQYF.

The V and J genes are TRBV6-5 and TRBJ2-2; no firm D call. Germline V gene data show CDR1 as MNHEY and CDR2 as SVGAGI. There are 12 residues in the CDR3. V lost 10 bases, J lost 3 bases, and 9 bases lay in between. In DNA, the CDR3 is TGTGCCACCCATACAGACACCGGGGAGCTGTTTTTT. As protein: CATHTDTGELFF.

The rearrangement links TRBV10-3 to TRBJ1-1; D ambiguous. The germline V gene has CDR1 ENHRY and CDR2 SYGVKD. Trimming pared 3 bases from V and 3 bases from J, leaving 5 bases between. CDR3 length: 12 residues. The CDR3 spells CAISESDTEAFF. The CDR3 DNA is TGTGCCATCAGTGAAAGCGACACTGAAGCTTTCTTT.

The V call is TRBV10-3, the J call TRBJ2-7; D possibly corresponds to TRBD1 (5 bases). This CDR3 region has 11 residues. V shed 5 bases and J shed 3 bases, with 5 bases lying between them. Germline lookup yields CDR1 ENHRY and CDR2 SYGVKD. The CDR3 sequence: CAISQGYEQYF. CDR3 DNA sequence: TGTGCCATCAGTCAGGGCTACGAGCAGTACTTC.

This clone was detected only a few times. The chain links TRBV9 to TRBJ2-3; the D gene is possibly TRBD2 (5 bases). The germline gives CDR1 SGDLS, CDR2 YYNGEE. With 3 bases removed from V and 6 bases from J, the gap between germline ends came to 5 bases. The CDR3 length is 11 residues. CDR3 sequence (DNA): TGTGCCAGCAGCGCGGGGGATACGCAGTATTTT. Its translation is CASSAGDTQYF. Full variable domain (remainder filled in from reference TRBV9 and TRBJ2-3): DSGVTQTPKHLITATGQRVTLRCSPRSGDLSVYWYQQSLDQGLQFLIQYYNGEERAKGNILERFSAQQFPDLHSELNLSSLELGDSALYFCASSAGDTQYFGPGTRLTVL.

The chain links TRBV5-4 to TRBJ2-5, with D possibly matching TRBD1 (7 bases). The CDR3 extends over 13 amino acids. Germline CDR1 is SGHNT and CDR2 is YYREEE (reference sequence). Between the trimmed V and J ends, which lost 4 bases and 4 bases, there was a span of 11 bases. The CDR3 bases are TGTGCCAGCAGCGCGGGACAGCCAGAGACCCAGTACTTC. This gives the protein CASSAGQPETQYF. The variable domain in full, completed from reference TRBV5-4 and TRBJ2-5, reads ETGVTQSPTHLIKTRGQQVTLRCSSQSGHNTVSWYQQALGQGPQFIFQYYREEENGRGNFPPRFSGLQFPNYSSELNVNALELDDSALYLCASSAGQPETQYFGPGTRLLVL.

V and J are TRBV19 and TRBJ1-1; unclear D gene. Trimming shortened V by 7 bases and J by 5 bases, and 14 bases separated the two germline ends. This CDR3 comprises 13 residues. Germline V gives CDR1 LNHDA, CDR2 SQIVND (reference sequence). The CDR3 bases are TGTGCCAGTACCCAGCCTTGGCGGACTGAAGCTTTCTTT. Amino acids: CASTQPWRTEAFF.

This CDR3 is CASSLSRDNEQFF. The CDR3 nucleotides read TGTGCCAGCAGTTTATCTAGAGACAATGAGCAGTTCTTC. This chain links TRBV27 with TRBJ2-1; D gene unclear. With 0 bases removed from V and 5 bases from J, the gap between germline ends came to 5 bases. The CDR3 length is 13 residues. CDR1 MNHEY and CDR2 SMNVEV come from the germline V gene (reference sequence).

The V and J genes are TRBV5-4 and TRBJ2-1; 7 bases map to TRBD2. The J segment lost 0 bases and the V segment lost 4 bases, leaving 7 bases of the junction unmatched. The germline V gene encodes CDR1 SGHNT and CDR2 YYREEE (reference sequence). The CDR3 loop spans 16 amino acids. CDR3 loop: CASSPKRTSSYNEQFF. In DNA, the CDR3 is TGTGCCAGCAGCCCAAAGCGGACTAGCTCCTACAATGAGCAGTTCTTC.

The V call is TRBV6-5, the J call TRBJ1-2; no reliable D call. The CDR3 is 15 amino acids. The V gene lost 6 bases and the J gene lost 4 bases, with 18 bases spanning the gap. CDR1 is MNHEY and CDR2 is SVGAGI in the germline V gene. CDR3 nucleotides: TGTGCCAGCAGCGTTAGTGCGAATTTCTTCTATGGCTACACCTTC. Translation gives CASSVSANFFYGYTF.

The J gene is TRBJ2-7, the V gene TRBV4-1; a possible D gene is TRBD2 (6 bases). Germline assignment: CDR1 MGHRA and CDR2 YSYEKL. The CDR3 is 17 amino acids. V lost 0 bases, J lost 5 bases, and 20 bases lay in between. The CDR3 DNA follows: TGCGCCAGCAGCCAAGATAGGCGGGACCCTGAACCCCACGAGCAGTACTTC. It yields the protein CASSQDRRDPEPHEQYF.

The gene calls are TRBV9 and TRBJ2-7; no reliable D call. This CDR3 has 14 residues. In germline, CDR1 is SGDLS, CDR2 YYNGEE. The V end lost 0 bases, the J end lost 6 bases, and 13 bases lay between the germline ends. CDR3 residues: CASSVDVSNFEQYF. CDR3 coding DNA: TGTGCCAGCAGCGTAGATGTTTCCAACTTCGAGCAGTACTTC.

V usage is TRBV4-1 and J usage is TRBJ1-2; D perhaps matches TRBD1 (5 bases). The CDR3 totals 20 residues. The germline CDR1 and CDR2 sequences are MGHRA and YSYEKL. Trimming removed 0 bases at V and 8 bases at J, with 31 bases between. The CDR3 DNA reads as TGCGCCAGCAGCCAAGAGGGGTGGGGTGGAGGGCAGGGTGTGGGATACGGCTACACCTTC. Its protein is CASSQEGWGGGQGVGYGYTF.

The chain couples TRBV19 to TRBJ1-1; tentative D call: TRBD1 (6 bases). Trimming cost V 6 bases and J 2 bases, with 13 bases left between them. Looked up from germline, CDR1 is LNHDA and CDR2 is SQIVND (reference sequence). The CDR3 covers 14 residues. As DNA, the CDR3 is TGTGCCAGTAGCCACTGGACAGACAACACTGAAGCTTTCTTT. It is translated as CASSHWTDNTEAFF.

The V and J genes are TRBV30 and TRBJ2-7, with TRBD2 matching 11 bases. J was trimmed by 3 bases and V by 2 bases; bases with no gene match: 6. The V gene's germline CDR1 is GTSNPN and CDR2 SVGIG (reference sequence). The CDR3 runs to 15 residues. CDR3 coding DNA: TGTGCCTGGAGTCACGGGACTAGCGGATTCTACGAGCAGTACTTC. It encodes CAWSHGTSGFYEQYF.

V is TRBV11-2 and J is TRBJ2-1, with unresolved D. V was shortened by 4 bases and J by 15 bases, with 13 bases between the two germline ends. Looked up from germline, CDR1 is SGHAT and CDR2 is FQNNGV. There are 11 residues in the CDR3. The CDR3 nucleotides are TGTGCCAGCAGCTCGACCCCTAAGCGGTTCTTC. This gives the protein CASSSTPKRFF.

V and J are TRBV27 and TRBJ1-4; D gene uncertain. This CDR3 is 14 amino acids long. CDR1 is MNHEY, CDR2 SMNVEV, per germline (reference sequence). Trimming shortened V by 7 bases and J by 7 bases, and 16 bases separated the two germline ends. In nucleotides, the CDR3 is TGTGCCAGCATGCAACGGGGTTTTCGTGAAAAACTGTTTTTT. This encodes CASMQRGFREKLFF.

V and J are TRBV5-6 and TRBJ1-5; 7 nucleotides match TRBD1. The V segment lost 0 bases and the J segment 0 bases; nucleotides outside the gene matches: 9. The V gene's germline CDR1 is SGHDT and CDR2 YYEEEE. The CDR3 is made up of 18 amino acids. For the CDR3, the DNA is TGTGCCAGCAGCTTGGGGCCCGGACAGGAAAATAGCAATCAGCCCCAGCATTTT. Translated: CASSLGPGQENSNQPQHF. Drawing the rest from reference TRBV5-6 and TRBJ1-5, the complete variable domain is DAGVTQSPTHLIKTRGQQVTLRCSPKSGHDTVSWYQQALGQGPQFIFQYYEEEERQRGNFPDRFSGHQFPNYSSELNVNALLLGDSALYLCASSLGPGQENSNQPQHFGDGTRLSIL.

The rearrangement links TRBV10-2 to TRBJ2-1, with 7 bases that match TRBD1. The CDR3 consists of 12 residues. The trim removed 8 bases at V and 7 bases at J, leaving 5 bases unmatched. Germline V gene sequence: CDR1 WSHSY, CDR2 SAAADI. CDR3: CASGDSFNEQFF. The CDR3 DNA is TGCGCCAGCGGGGACAGTTTTAATGAGCAGTTCTTC.

This chain connects TRBV19 to TRBJ1-2; 9 bases agree with TRBD1. The CDR3 extends over 14 amino acids. Trimming cost V 1 base and J 7 bases; bases outside gene matches: 4. Per the germline V gene, CDR1 is LNHDA and CDR2 is SQIVND (reference sequence). The CDR3 sequence is CASSIGQGGFGYTF. The CDR3 DNA is TGTGCCAGTAGTATAGGACAGGGGGGCTTTGGCTACACCTTC.

The chain combines TRBV9 with TRBJ2-1; the D gene is possibly TRBD2 (6 bases). Germline V gives CDR1 SGDLS, CDR2 YYNGEE. The V end lost 0 bases, the J end lost 5 bases, and 9 bases lay between the germline ends. This CDR3 is built from 14 residues. CDR3 nucleotides: TGTGCCAGCAGCGTAGGCGGGATCGACAATGAGCAGTTCTTC. It encodes CASSVGGIDNEQFF.

The CDR3 reads CASSPGSNQPQHF. CDR3 nucleotide sequence: TGTGCCAGCAGTCCGGGTAGCAATCAGCCCCAGCATTTT. This chain uses TRBV6-6 with TRBJ1-5; D gene ambiguous. Germline V gene sequence: CDR1 MNHNY, CDR2 SVGAGI (reference sequence). Between the trimmed V and J ends, which lost 5 bases and 0 bases, there was a span of 5 bases. This CDR3 has 13 amino acids.